This T cell receptor beta chain was retrieved from a study of T cell responses to AZD1222 COVID-19 vaccine. Comments on this clone: What it binds is not known.

General study points: Following two doses of AZD1222, Spike-specific TCR breadth and depth rose. Nearly half of spike-specific TCRs reportedly target variant regions that are unmutated in the B.1.351 and B.1.1.7 variants. Repertoires were collected only later (after the peak T cell response had occurred).

Trimming took off 3 bases at V and 11 bases at J, with 14 bases between the two ends. The CDR3 consists of 13 residues. Germline CDR1 reads LGHNT; CDR2 reads FRNRAP. Sequencing used immunoSEQ multiplex PCR; TCRdb keeps in-frame clones, though not all of them. The sample yields around 140,000 clones, 75% to 90% seen once. The chain joins TRBV12-5 to TRBJ1-5; possible D gene TRBD1, 5 bases. The TCR was taken from an adult in good health. The material was peripheral blood, obtained on day 0 of AZD1222 vaccination. CDR3: CASGLQEGSTQHF. CDR3 sequence (DNA): TGTGCTAGTGGTTTACAGGAGGGTTCGACCCAGCATTTT.